The 19 T cell receptor beta chains below were found in one sample sequenced in a study of blood T cell repertoires in COVID-19. Libraries were prepared by immunoSEQ multiplex PCR; TCRdb keeps only in-frame clonotypes and omits some of them. The data contain a few hundred thousand clones, approximately 84% of them singletons. Sequenced input: peripheral blood. These receptors originate from a woman aged 25 to 45 who had recovered from COVID-19.

This clone has only one observation. V is TRBV10-2 and J is TRBJ1-5; unclear D gene. Trimming pared 4 bases from V and 5 bases from J, leaving 6 bases between. The germline V gene encodes CDR1 WSHSY and CDR2 SAAADI. The CDR3 is made up of 12 amino acids. This CDR3 reads CASSGQYQPQHF. The CDR3 nucleotides are TGCGCCAGCAGTGGGCAGTATCAGCCCCAGCATTTT.

This clone was recorded only once. The chain couples TRBV28 to TRBJ2-7, with D possibly TRBD1 on 5 matching bases. With 3 bases removed from V and 6 bases from J, the gap between germline ends came to 12 bases. CDR1 is MDHEN, CDR2 SYDVKM, per germline. This CDR3 is built from 13 residues. CDR3 nucleotide sequence: TGTGCCAGCAGTTTTTTTGTCAGGGCCGAGCAGTACTTC. This sequence encodes CASSFFVRAEQYF.

The rearrangement links TRBV30 to TRBJ2-7; 10 nucleotides line up with TRBD1. Per germline, CDR1 GTSNPN and CDR2 SVGIG (reference sequence). The CDR3 loop spans 14 amino acids. V lost 2 bases, J lost 5 bases, and 6 bases stayed unmatched. This CDR3 reads CAWSRGQGTNEQYF. CDR3 sequence (DNA): TGTGCCTGGAGTCGGGGACAGGGGACTAACGAGCAGTACTTC.

J is TRBJ2-3 and V is TRBV6-4; D may be TRBD2 (6 bases). Germline loops: CDR1 MRHNA, CDR2 SNTAGT. Trimming pared 4 bases from V and 9 bases from J, leaving 14 bases between. The CDR3 totals 13 residues. CDR3 amino acids: CASSGDRRGTQYF. CDR3 sequence (DNA): TGTGCCAGCAGTGGCGATCGGCGGGGAACGCAGTATTTT.

The chain recombines TRBV27 with TRBJ1-2; D possibly corresponds to TRBD1 (5 bases). The CDR3 is 14 amino acids. Trimming shortened V by 7 bases and J by 7 bases, and 19 bases separated the two germline ends. Germline V CDR1 and CDR2: MNHEY, SMNVEV (reference sequence). DNA of the CDR3: TGTGCCAGCACCGCCAATGGGGGGGTTGGTGGCTACACCTTC. This gives the protein CASTANGGVGGYTF.

This clone was counted at least ten times. V usage is TRBV19 and J usage is TRBJ2-2; D remains ambiguous. This CDR3 region has 12 residues. The germline gives CDR1 LNHDA, CDR2 SQIVND (reference sequence). V gave up 6 bases and J gave up 4 bases, with 6 bases separating them. CDR3 sequence: CASRRSTGELFF. CDR3 nucleotide sequence: TGTGCCAGTAGGAGATCCACCGGGGAGCTGTTTTTT.

The V and J genes are TRBV28 and TRBJ1-1; D perhaps matches TRBD1 (6 bases). The V gene's germline CDR1 is MDHEN and CDR2 SYDVKM. This CDR3 is built from 15 residues. V shed 4 bases and J shed 1 base, with 13 bases lying between them. CDR3 nucleotide sequence: TGTGCCAGCAGTTCACAGGGTGGGGGGAACACTGAAGCTTTCTTT. This codes for CASSSQGGGNTEAFF.

The genes are TRBV6-2 or TRBV6-3 and TRBJ1-5; unclear D gene. The CDR3 is 13 amino acids. Germline lookup yields CDR1 MNHEY and CDR2 SVGEGT. V lost 0 bases to trimming and J lost 7 bases, with 7 bases between them. The CDR3 here is CASSYSNGQPQHF. For the CDR3, the DNA is TGTGCCAGCAGTTACTCGAACGGGCAGCCCCAGCATTTT.

The rearrangement joins TRBV18 to TRBJ2-5; the D gene is possibly TRBD1 (6 bases). Trimming stripped 2 bases from V and 1 base from J, with 11 bases between. The CDR3 has 15 amino acids. Germline assignment: CDR1 KGHSH and CDR2 LQKENI. The CDR3 DNA is TGTGCCAGCTCACCAGGGGGCCGGATCCAAGAGACCCAGTACTTC. Translated: CASSPGGRIQETQYF.

The chain uses TRBV6-2 or TRBV6-3 and TRBJ2-7, with D hard to call. The CDR3 is made up of 17 amino acids. Deletions cut 2 bases from V and 2 bases from J, with 19 bases between. CDR1 and CDR2 from the germline V gene are MNHEY and SVGEGT. Written as DNA, the CDR3 is TGTGCCAGCAGTTACGAATATATGCGAGACACACCCTACGAGCAGTACTTC. This sequence encodes CASSYEYMRDTPYEQYF.

The chain uses TRBV11-3 and TRBJ2-2; maybe TRBD2 (5 bases). Germline lookup yields CDR1 SGHNT and CDR2 YENEEA. The germline V and J ends were trimmed by 1 base and 7 bases, with 13 bases remaining between them. CDR3 length: 15 amino acids. The CDR3 sequence: CASSLGGLGGGELFF. The CDR3 bases are TGTGCCAGCAGCTTAGGCGGTCTAGGAGGCGGGGAGCTGTTTTTT.

Only one count was recorded for this clone. The chain combines TRBV6-6 with TRBJ1-6; possibly TRBD1 for D (6 bases). Germline V gene data show CDR1 as MNHNY and CDR2 as SVGAGI (reference sequence). This CDR3 is 14 amino acids long. Trimming cost V 6 bases and J 10 bases, with 16 bases left between them. The CDR3, as DNA: TGTGCCAGCAGCCTTCCGGACAGCACGTCACCCCTCCACTTT. Translation: CASSLPDSTSPLHF.

V usage is TRBV5-5 and J usage is TRBJ2-3; TRBD2 might be the D (6 bases). Trimming took off 0 bases at V and 1 base at J, with 12 bases between the two ends. The germline gives CDR1 SGHKS, CDR2 YYEKEE (reference sequence). This CDR3 is 16 amino acids long. DNA for the CDR3: TGTGCCAGCAGCTTGGTAGTCGGGGGTGGCACAGATACGCAGTATTTT. This codes for CASSLVVGGGTDTQYF.

This chain uses TRBV10-3 with TRBJ2-2; maybe TRBD2 (6 bases). The CDR3 has 16 residues. The ends were cut back, 4 bases at V and 1 base at J, with 13 bases in the middle. Germline V gene sequence: CDR1 ENHRY, CDR2 SYGVKD. For the CDR3, the DNA is TGTGCCATCAGTGCGCAACTAGCCATGAACACCGGGGAGCTGTTTTTT. Its protein is CAISAQLAMNTGELFF.

This clone was found a few times. This chain connects TRBV9 to TRBJ2-1, with TRBD2 matching 14 bases. Germline trimming cut 4 bases from V and 2 bases from J; bases unmatched to any gene: 2. This CDR3 is built from 16 residues. Looked up from germline, CDR1 is SGDLS and CDR2 is YYNGEE. The CDR3 protein is CASSKTSGRAYNEQFF. The CDR3 DNA reads TGTGCCAGCAGCAAGACTAGCGGGAGGGCCTACAATGAGCAGTTCTTC.

The chain has TRBV28 and TRBJ2-3, with no clear D. Trimming took 7 bases from V and 5 from J, leaving 13 bases between them. This CDR3 spans 13 amino acids. In germline, CDR1 is MDHEN, CDR2 SYDVKM. The CDR3: CASTYGSGDTQYF. The DNA of the CDR3 is TGTGCCAGCACCTATGGGTCGGGAGATACGCAGTATTTT.

The rearrangement uses TRBV25-1 and TRBJ2-7, with 8 positions matching TRBD2. The CDR3 sequence is 14 residues long. Unmatched junction bases numbered 7, after V lost 7 bases and J lost 2 bases. CDR1 is MGHDK and CDR2 is SYGVNS in the germline V gene. The CDR3 sequence: CASKSASGPYEQYF. As DNA, the CDR3 is TGTGCCAGCAAATCGGCTAGCGGGCCCTACGAGCAGTACTTC.

V and J are TRBV28 and TRBJ1-5; D not resolved. The V gene lost 8 bases and the J gene lost 7 bases, with 18 bases spanning the gap. The CDR3 runs 14 residues. CDR1 MDHEN and CDR2 SYDVKM come from the germline V gene. The CDR3 is CASRLGQLEQPQHF. The CDR3 region has the DNA TGTGCCAGCCGTCTAGGTCAACTTGAGCAGCCCCAGCATTTT. The full variable domain, in which reference TRBV28 and TRBJ1-5 provide the parts outside the CDR3, is DVKVTQSSRYLVKRTGEKVFLECVQDMDHENMFWYRQDPGLGLRLIYFSYDVKMKEKGDIPEGYSVSREKKERFSLILESASTNQTSMYLCASRLGQLEQPQHFGDGTRLSIL.

The rearrangement links TRBV7-2 to TRBJ1-6; 7 bases align to TRBD1. There are 15 residues in the CDR3. Trimming at V came to 5 bases and at J to 11 bases, leaving 12 bases not matched to a gene. The V gene's germline CDR1 is SGHTA and CDR2 FQGNSA. The CDR3 reads CASSLGGIGRTPLHF. The DNA for the CDR3 is TGTGCCAGCAGCCTAGGGGGCATTGGGAGGACACCCCTCCACTTT.